Each of the 15 T cell receptor beta chains below was sequenced from the same sample in a study of early T cells in non-severe SARS-CoV-2 infection listed by TCRdb under 2021. The method behind the library was 5' RACE. Sequencing relied on a NextSeq 500. TCRdb's own reprocessing of the public reads used fastp at Q25 and MiXCR and kept productive beta chains. Identical CDR3 protein sequences are pooled into one entry, listed with their most common genes and DNA. This sample has fewer than 120,000 distinct CDR3 sequences in its table, and over 10% of those were observed once. Around 4% of the sample goes to the ten largest clones. Here the sequenced sample was whole blood, taken at baseline. These receptors all come from an adult who was a healthcare worker with PCR-confirmed SARS-CoV-2 infection or an uninfected control (not recorded which).

On this clonotype itself: An end of the junction differs from the germline gene, which may be a read error. The chain is built from TRBV7-2 and TRBJ1-3; D possibly corresponds to TRBD1 (5 bases). Germline values: CDR1 SGHTA, CDR2 FQGNSA. The CDR3 extends over 14 amino acids. The CDR3 bases are TGTGCCAGCAGCCGGGGCCCCTCTGAAAACACCATATATTTT. Translating it yields CASSRGPSENTIYF.

The chain has TRBV20-1 and TRBJ2-1, with a possible D match to TRBD1 (5 bases). The CDR3 covers 11 residues. The V end was cut by 3 bases, the J end by 10 bases, with 10 bases between. CDR1 DFQATT and CDR2 SNEGSKA come from the germline V gene (reference sequence). Here the CDR3 reads CSASGQAEQFF. CDR3 bases: TGCAGTGCTAGTGGACAAGCCGAGCAGTTCTTC.

This clonotype was seen more than once but under ten times. The chain is built from TRBV6-1 and TRBJ1-1; D unresolved. Germline V gives CDR1 MNHNS, CDR2 SASEGT. The ends were cut back, 9 bases at V and 3 bases at J, with 14 bases in the middle. This CDR3 has 13 residues. This CDR3 is CASRGRVYTEAFF. DNA for the CDR3: TGTGCCAGTCGCGGAAGGGTTTACACTGAAGCTTTCTTT.

The chain joins TRBV3-1 to TRBJ1-6; no clear D gene. Germline V gene sequence: CDR1 LGHDT, CDR2 YNNKEL (reference sequence). This CDR3 comprises 13 residues. The germline V and J ends were trimmed by 0 bases and 7 bases, with 4 bases remaining between them. CDR3 nucleotide sequence: TGTGCCAGCAGCCAAGATTGGAATTCACCCCTCCACTTT. It encodes CASSQDWNSPLHF.

The chain is built from TRBV12-3 or TRBV12-4 and TRBJ1-6; D uncertain. This CDR3 is built from 15 residues. The V end lost 2 bases, the J end lost 7 bases, and 12 bases lay between the germline ends. For the CDR3, the DNA is TGTGCCAGCAGTTTAAGCGAATGGGGAAATTCACCCCTCCACTTT. This codes for CASSLSEWGNSPLHF.

This clonotype was seen a handful of times. This chain uses TRBV29-1 with TRBJ1-2; D is ambiguous. V lost 2 bases and J lost 5, with 6 bases in between. Germline lookup yields CDR1 SQVTM and CDR2 ANQGSEA. This CDR3 comprises 11 residues. As DNA, the CDR3 is TGCAGCGTTGAAATTGGGTATGGCTACACCTTC. Protein sequence: CSVEIGYGYTF. Filled out from reference TRBV29-1 and TRBJ1-2, the complete variable domain reads SAVISQKPSRDICQRGTSLTIQCQVDSQVTMMFWYRQQPGQSLTLIATANQGSEATYESGFVIDKFPISRPNLTFSTLTVSNMSPEDSSIYLCSVEIGYGYTFGSGTRLTVV.

This clonotype was detected a few times. Here the CDR3 reads CASSLGQAISYEQYF. CDR3 DNA sequence: TGCGCCAGCAGCTTGGGGCAGGCCATCTCCTACGAGCAGTACTTC. The rearrangement joins TRBV5-1 to TRBJ2-7, with D unclear. Germline loops: CDR1 SGHRS, CDR2 YFSETQ. The CDR3 is made up of 15 amino acids. V was cut by 0 bases and J by 0 bases, with 10 bases left in between.

This clonotype was observed a handful of times. This sequence joins TRBV4-2 and TRBJ1-2, with 9 bases aligning to TRBD1. The germline CDR1 and CDR2 sequences are LGHNA and YNFKEQ. V was clipped by 4 bases and J by 4 bases; unmatched bases: 7. This CDR3 comprises 15 residues. The CDR3 here is CASSPKGQGGYGYTF. The CDR3, as DNA: TGTGCCAGCAGCCCAAAGGGACAGGGAGGCTATGGCTACACCTTC.

J is TRBJ2-1 and V is TRBV6-5, with D possibly being TRBD2 (7 bases). The CDR3 has 15 amino acids. The germline V gene has CDR1 MNHEY and CDR2 SVGAGI. V dropped 6 bases and J dropped 3 bases, with 15 bases sitting between them. The CDR3 nucleotides are TGTGCCAGCAGACTAGTGGGGGGGCTCTACAATGAGCAGTTCTTC. Translation gives CASRLVGGLYNEQFF.

This clonotype was observed many times. The chain uses TRBV30 and TRBJ1-1, with 7 bases matching TRBD1. With V trimmed by 3 bases and J by 7 bases, 8 bases remained unmatched. CDR3 length equals 13 residues. Germline values: CDR1 GTSNPN, CDR2 SVGIG (reference sequence). The CDR3 loop is CAWRADREGEAFF. DNA of the CDR3: TGTGCCTGGAGGGCCGACAGGGAGGGTGAAGCTTTCTTT.

CDR3 bases: TGTGCCAGCCACCGCGGAGCGGGGTACCAAGAGACCCAGTACTTC. Its translation: CASHRGAGYQETQYF. This chain links TRBV6-5 with TRBJ2-5; TRBD2 agrees at 7 bases. Losses at the gene ends were 8 bases for V and 0 bases for J; bases not matched to a gene: 9. Germline V gives CDR1 MNHEY, CDR2 SVGAGI. The CDR3 length is 15 residues.

The chain couples TRBV30 to TRBJ1-2; D gene unclear. The V and J ends lost 4 bases and 0 bases respectively, with 12 bases between them. From germline, CDR1 is GTSNPN and CDR2 SVGIG (reference sequence). CDR3 length equals 14 residues. CDR3 sequence (DNA): TGTGCCTGGAATGATCAAATAGCTAACTATGGCTACACCTTC. Translating it yields CAWNDQIANYGYTF.

This clonotype was found many times. This chain uses TRBV6-5 with TRBJ2-7, with a possible D match to TRBD2 (5 bases). Trimming stripped 0 bases from V and 2 bases from J, with 11 bases between. Germline V gene sequence: CDR1 MNHEY, CDR2 SVGAGI. The length of the CDR3 is 15 residues. The CDR3 coding sequence is TGTGCCAGCAGTTACTCCAGCGGATCGACCTACGAGCAGTACTTC. Its translation: CASSYSSGSTYEQYF.

Many counts were recorded for this clonotype. The V call is TRBV3-1, the J call TRBJ2-7; 12 bases map to TRBD2. This CDR3 has 15 amino acids. Germline lookup yields CDR1 LGHDT and CDR2 YNNKEL (reference sequence). V shed 4 bases, J shed 0 bases, and the junction held 1 base outside the gene matches. For the CDR3, the DNA is TGTGCCAGCAGCCCGGGACTAGCGGGCTCCTACGAGCAGTACTTC. Translated: CASSPGLAGSYEQYF.

The chain combines TRBV29-1 with TRBJ1-2; maybe TRBD1 (6 bases). CDR3 size: 13 residues. Per the germline V gene, CDR1 is SQVTM and CDR2 is ANQGSEA. V was clipped by 7 bases and J by 1 base, with 13 bases between them. The CDR3 bases are TGCAGCGCGGAGGGGGATTTTAACTATGGCTACACCTTC. Its protein product is CSAEGDFNYGYTF.